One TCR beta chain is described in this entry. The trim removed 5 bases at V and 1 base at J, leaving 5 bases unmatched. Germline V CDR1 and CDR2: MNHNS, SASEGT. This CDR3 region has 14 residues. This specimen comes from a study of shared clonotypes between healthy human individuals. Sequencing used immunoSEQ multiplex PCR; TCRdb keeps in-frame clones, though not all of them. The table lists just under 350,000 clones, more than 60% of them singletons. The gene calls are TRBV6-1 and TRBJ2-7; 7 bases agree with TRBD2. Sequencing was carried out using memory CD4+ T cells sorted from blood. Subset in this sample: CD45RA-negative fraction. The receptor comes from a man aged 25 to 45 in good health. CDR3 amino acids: CASSLSGNSYEQYF. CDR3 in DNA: TGTGCCAGCAGTCTAAGCGGGAATTCCTACGAGCAGTACTTC.